This section outlines one TCR beta chain sequence together with its context. The sample holds a few counts of this clone. Its antigen is currently not known. No base quality values were provided; no much bigger clone lies one nucleotide off. Inclusive of the bounding cysteine and phenylalanine, the CDR3 is 14 residues long. This entry keeps only the CDR3 DNA: 42 bases, framed from base 1. As encoded in the germline V gene (reference sequence), CDR1 is LNHNV while CDR2 is YYDKDF. V gives up 4 bases and J gives up 13 bases, and the segment between their germline ends measures 22 bases. All of the isolated RNA was reverse transcribed with the High Capacity cDNA Reverse Transcription Kit, so expressed TCRB transcripts were sequenced. Naive, central memory and regulatory T cell samples underwent deep immunoSEQ sequencing, averaging around 4 million total reads per sample. After sorted cells were lysed in RLT buffer, RNA was extracted with DNase-treated RNeasy Micro or Mini kits, with the choice depending on cell number. To prevent cross-contamination, every cell subset was processed on its own, while patient and healthy donor samples were processed together. The immunoSEQ multiplex PCR was used to amplify TCRB sequences from cDNA, yielding 87-bp fragments that span the CDR3 region. Sequencing of the amplicons was performed on the Illumina HiSeq platform. The study's own analysis went as follows. PCR bias was computationally corrected using synthetic template baselines, reads within Hamming distance 2 were collapsed, and singletons that could not be merged were discarded. Reads were aligned to IMGT to assign V, D and J genes, CDR3 length, and insertions or deletions at six rearrangement sites. Within each subset, clonotype counts were normalized to sorted cell number, after which true diversity and Gini coefficients were computed with the tcR R package. The overlap coefficient, calculated on TCRB nucleotide sequences, was used to measure repertoire sharing. As a proxy for the pre-selection repertoire, out-of-frame TCRB sequences from naive cells were analyzed. TCRdb obtained this table from immuneACCESS and retained in-frame rearrangements with V and J assigned. These tables miss some clones; where compared with another copy, unresolved V genes account for less than half of the shortfall, and the remainder is unexplained. V and J calls and clone size follow that table, whereas D and trimming were derived from the DNA. A total of 450,000 or so clones appear in this sample, about an eighth of them only once. The ten largest clonotypes hold over 0.04% of the sample.

The data were obtained in a study of beta chain features in type 1 diabetes (dated by TCRdb to the late 2010s). Background on the whole study: No differences in mean age, gender distribution, total cell number or subset yield were found between patients and healthy donors. A total of approximately 100 million sorted cells were examined across all samples, and the number of cells per subset was strongly correlated with RNA yield. Naive and central memory subsets were obtained from all 28 donors, but regulatory and stem cell-like memory subsets were isolated from only 8 patients and 8 healthy donors. In the study, TCRB repertoires of sorted circulating CD4+ T cell subsets from recently diagnosed type 1 diabetes patients were compared with those of matched healthy donors.

Study-level results and caveats: Sequencing cDNA rather than genomic DNA could over-represent highly expressing activated cells, although activation and CD3 levels did not differ between groups. Type 1 diabetes patients showed a moderate but significant shortening of TCRB CDR3 length in all four CD4+ subsets. PCR may preferentially amplify shorter templates, but because patient and control samples were amplified and corrected together, any resulting skew would affect both groups equally. At VDJ recombination sites, patients with type 1 diabetes made fewer insertions and deleted more nucleotides, a pattern implying thymic rearrangement abnormalities. Because the HLA sub-analyses included only small numbers of individuals, any influence of HLA type on TCRB rearrangement was left unresolved. Naive, central memory and regulatory TCRB repertoires appeared to be more similar among patients than among healthy donors.

From each donor, a single peripheral blood sample of approximately 0.11 L on average was drawn into heparinised tubes. Naive, central memory, regulatory and stem cell-like memory CD4+ T cells were sorted on a BD FACSAria II using a panel including CD45RO, CCR7, CD25, CD127, CD95 and CD27. All sorted populations exceeded 95% purity. PBMCs were isolated immediately by Lymphoprep density gradient centrifugation and stained directly without culture. Samples were stained and sorted in pairs, with one healthy donor and one patient per experiment, so that batch effects were minimized. This chain is built from TRBV15 and TRBJ1-2; the D gene is not confidently resolved. The sample taken for sequencing was naive CD4+ T cells from blood. The sample's cell subset or site, from its label and the paper: true naive CD4+ T cells. The sequence was obtained from a woman aged 18-30 years in good health. The bases read TGTGCCACCAGCATTTACGGGAGCCAATACTTAAGCACCTTC. Translated, it reads CATSIYGSQYLSTF. The CDR3, completed at both ends by the reference TRBV15 and TRBJ1-2 genes, gives the full variable domain DAMVIQNPRYQVTQFGKPVTLSCSQTLNHNVMYWYQQKSSQAPKLLFHYYDKDFNNEADTPDNFQSRRPNTSFCFLDIRSPGLGDTAMYLCATSIYGSQYLSTFGSGTRLTVV.